These T cell receptor beta chains were read from a single sample in a study of vaccination and CD4 T cells after COVID-19. TCRdb recomputed calls from the PCR reads with MiXCR, one row per CDR3 protein. The sample records about 15,000 distinct CDR3 sequences, 30% to 40% being singletons. Their antigens are not known. Sequenced here: CD4+ T cells from blood, cultured in vitro, sampled before SARS-CoV-2 vaccination. The receptors originated from a human donor who had recovered from COVID-19. CDR3s include the opening cysteine and the closing phenylalanine or tryptophan. The D gene is left open where the match is weak. Only some rows state a clone size, as once, few, many or a class for expanded clones.

TRBV28,TRBJ2-2,-,-,CASRSPGPTGELFF,TGTGCCAGCAGATCTCCAGGGCCCACCGGGGAGCTGTTTTTT
TRBV10-1,TRBJ2-1,-,-,CASSPRGSYSYNEQFF,TGCGCCAGCAGTCCCCGGGGTTCCTACTCCTACAATGAGCAGTTCTTC
TRBV12-3/TRBV12-4,TRBJ1-5,-,once,CASSPISRDQPQHF,TGTGCCAGCAGCCCGATCTCCCGGGATCAGCCCCAGCATTTT
TRBV29-1,TRBJ1-2,-,-,CSVDRSRGYGYTF,TGCAGCGTTGATAGATCCAGGGGTTATGGCTACACCTTC
TRBV7-9,TRBJ2-1,TRBD2,few,CASNELGTRGGVNNEQFF,TGTGCCAGCAACGAACTGGGGACCCGGGGGGGAGTCAACAATGAGCAGTTCTTC
TRBV2,TRBJ2-5,TRBD2,-,CASSGTSVKETQYF,TGTGCCAGCAGTGGGACTAGCGTTAAAGAGACCCAGTACTTC
TRBV29-1,TRBJ1-1,-,few,CSVHTGIMNTEAFF,TGCAGCGTCCATACAGGGATCATGAACACTGAAGCTTTCTTT
TRBV7-2,TRBJ1-6,-,-,CATRGRGTSYNSPLHF,TGTGCCACTCGGGGACGGGGAACCTCCTATAATTCACCCCTCCACTTT
TRBV6-2/TRBV6-3,TRBJ2-7,-,few,CASSYLGADYEQYF,TGTGCCAGCAGTTATTTGGGGGCGGATTACGAGCAGTACTTC
TRBV6-1,TRBJ1-2,TRBD1,-,CASSPGQGAGGYTF,TGTGCCAGCAGCCCGGGACAGGGGGCAGGTGGCTACACCTTC
TRBV18,TRBJ1-5,-,-,CASSPSDGYSNQPQHF,TGTGCCAGCTCACCGTCGGACGGGTATAGCAATCAGCCCCAGCATTTT
TRBV7-2,TRBJ2-3,-,once,CASSSGVTQYF,TGTGCCAGCAGCTCGGGGGTTACGCAGTATTTT
TRBV7-3,TRBJ2-5,TRBD2,-,CASSPLGRGAGETQYF,TGTGCCAGCAGCCCACTCGGGCGGGGGGCCGGGGAGACCCAGTACTTC
TRBV19,TRBJ1-2,-,-,CASSIFPGGSYGYTF,TGTGCCAGTAGTATCTTCCCAGGTGGGTCCTATGGCTACACCTTC
TRBV25-1,TRBJ2-1,-,-,CASSHRKFQDYNEQFF,TGTGCCAGCAGTCATAGAAAATTCCAAGACTACAATGAGCAGTTCTTC
TRBV7-2,TRBJ1-2,-,few,CASTDPGQLYGYTF,TGTGCCAGCACCGACCCAGGACAGCTCTATGGCTACACCTTC
TRBV30,TRBJ1-2,-,-,CAGHGRDYTF,TGTGCCGGACATGGTAGGGACTACACCTTC
TRBV14,TRBJ1-2,-,-,CASSQDLGNGYTF,TGTGCCAGCAGCCAAGATTTGGGGAATGGCTACACCTTC
TRBV7-2,TRBJ1-2,TRBD1,-,CASRQGQDNYGYTF,TGTGCCAGCAGGCAAGGACAGGATAACTATGGCTACACCTTC
TRBV5-6,TRBJ1-2,-,-,CASSSPADRTNYGYTF,TGTGCCAGCAGCTCCCCGGCCGACAGGACGAACTATGGCTACACCTTC
TRBV7-9,TRBJ2-5,-,once,CAGSAYGTQETQYF,TGTGCCGGCAGCGCCTATGGAACCCAAGAGACCCAGTACTTC
TRBV6-1,TRBJ2-5,-,-,CASSESWGRETQYF,TGTGCCAGCAGTGAATCATGGGGGAGGGAGACCCAGTACTTC